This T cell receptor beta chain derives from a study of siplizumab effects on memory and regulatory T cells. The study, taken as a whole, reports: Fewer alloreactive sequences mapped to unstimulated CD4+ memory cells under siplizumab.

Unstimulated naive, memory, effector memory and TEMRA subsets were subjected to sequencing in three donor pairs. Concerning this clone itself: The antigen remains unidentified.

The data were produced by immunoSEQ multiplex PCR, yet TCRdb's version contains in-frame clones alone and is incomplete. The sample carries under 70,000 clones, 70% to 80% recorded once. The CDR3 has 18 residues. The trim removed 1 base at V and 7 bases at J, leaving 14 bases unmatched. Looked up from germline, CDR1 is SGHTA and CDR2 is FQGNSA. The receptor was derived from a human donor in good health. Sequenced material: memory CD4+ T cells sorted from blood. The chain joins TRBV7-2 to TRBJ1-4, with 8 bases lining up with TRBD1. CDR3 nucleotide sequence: TGTGCCAGCAGCTTAGGCCCGGGACAGGCGACCAGGGGTGAAAAACTGTTTTTT. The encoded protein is CASSLGPGQATRGEKLFF.